The 15 T cell receptor beta chains reported below all come from one sample, sequenced in a study of PD-1 blockade in mismatch repair-deficient tumors. The time point here: 10-day in vitro stimulation with candidate neoantigen peptide 6. Their specific antigens are unknown. Sequencing used immunoSEQ multiplex PCR; TCRdb keeps in-frame clones, though not all of them. The table shows about 14,000 clones, with 86% occurring only once. The source was cells cultured in vitro, collected from a patient treated with pembrolizumab. The receptors were gathered from an adult with mismatch repair-deficient cancer.

This clone came up a few times. The chain links TRBV11-3 to TRBJ2-1; D is perhaps TRBD1 (6 bases). The germline CDR1 and CDR2 sequences are SGHNT and YENEEA. Trimming removed 5 bases at V and 2 bases at J, with 13 bases between. The CDR3 runs to 15 residues. The CDR3 DNA sequence: TGTGCCAGCAGCCGAGACAGGCAGACCTACAATGAGCAGTTCTTC. It codes for CASSRDRQTYNEQFF.

The CDR3 loop is CASSLLPGQGGSPLHF. Here the CDR3 DNA reads TGTGCCAGCAGTTTGCTCCCGGGACAGGGCGGCTCACCCCTCCACTTT. The V call is TRBV28, the J call TRBJ1-6; 9 bases line up with TRBD1. The CDR3 is 16 residues long. The J segment lost 10 bases and the V segment lost 3 bases, leaving 10 bases of the junction unmatched. Germline CDR1 reads MDHEN; CDR2 reads SYDVKM. The whole variable domain, filled in from reference TRBV28 and TRBJ1-6, reads DVKVTQSSRYLVKRTGEKVFLECVQDMDHENMFWYRQDPGLGLRLIYFSYDVKMKEKGDIPEGYSVSREKKERFSLILESASTNQTSMYLCASSLLPGQGGSPLHFGNGTRLTVT.

The chain combines TRBV5-1 with TRBJ2-1; the match to TRBD2 covers 10 bases. CDR1 SGHRS and CDR2 YFSETQ come from the germline V gene. Germline trimming cut 4 bases from V and 2 bases from J; bases unmatched to any gene: 3. This CDR3 is 15 amino acids long. CDR3 DNA sequence: TGCGCCAGCAGCAGGCTAGCGGGAGCCTACAATGAGCAGTTCTTC. Protein sequence: CASSRLAGAYNEQFF. Full variable domain (outside the CDR3, taken from reference TRBV5-1 and TRBJ2-1): KAGVTQTPRYLIKTRGQQVTLSCSPISGHRSVSWYQQTPGQGLQFLFEYFSETQRNKGNFPGRFSGRQFSNSRSEMNVSTLELGDSALYLCASSRLAGAYNEQFFGPGTRLTVL.

Only a few counts were recorded for this clone. V gene TRBV9 combines with J gene TRBJ1-5, with D maybe TRBD1 (6 bases). CDR3 size: 14 residues. The germline V and J ends were trimmed by 6 bases and 5 bases, with 15 bases remaining between them. In germline, CDR1 is SGDLS, CDR2 YYNGEE. The CDR3 is CASNVAGDDQPQHF. The CDR3 coding sequence is TGTGCCAGCAACGTCGCAGGGGACGATCAGCCCCAGCATTTT.

This clone was found once. The genes are TRBV28 and TRBJ1-2; 9 bases are shared with TRBD1. Germline V gene lookup returns CDR1 MDHEN and CDR2 SYDVKM. J gave up 4 bases and V 2 bases, and 5 bases lay outside the gene matches. CDR3 length: 15 residues. The CDR3 bases are TGTGCCAGCAGTTTACCCACAGGGGGCAGCTATGGCTACACCTTC. Residues: CASSLPTGGSYGYTF.

The genes are TRBV11-3 and TRBJ2-1; 10 bases are shared with TRBD2. With 5 bases clipped from V and 9 bases from J, the junction kept 10 bases outside the gene matches. Looked up from germline, CDR1 is SGHNT and CDR2 is YENEEA. This CDR3 has 15 residues. CDR3 nucleotides: TGTGCCAGCAGCCCTTCGGGGCTAGCGGGAGTTGAGCAGTTCTTC. Translation: CASSPSGLAGVEQFF. Full variable domain (remainder filled in from reference TRBV11-3 and TRBJ2-1): EAGVVQSPRYKIIEKKQPVAFWCNPISGHNTLYWYLQNLGQGPELLIRYENEEAVDDSQLPKDRFSAERLKGVDSTLKIQPAELGDSAVYLCASSPSGLAGVEQFFGPGTRLTVL.

The chain employs TRBV7-6 and TRBJ2-1, with TRBD2 matching 9 bases. The CDR3 sequence is 16 residues long. Germline loops: CDR1 SGHVS, CDR2 FNYEAQ. The trim removed 1 base at V and 9 bases at J, leaving 10 bases unmatched. DNA for the CDR3: TGTGCCAGCAGCTTAGGTGGCGGGAGGGCCATAAGTGAGCAGTTCTTC. It codes for CASSLGGGRAISEQFF.

V usage is TRBV6-5 and J usage is TRBJ2-1; 8 bases line up with TRBD1. J gave up 14 bases and V 5 bases, and 8 bases lay outside the gene matches. In germline, CDR1 is MNHEY, CDR2 SVGAGI. The length of the CDR3 is 12 residues. The CDR3 reads CASSPPGQGEFF. The CDR3 coding sequence is TGTGCCAGCAGTCCGCCTGGACAGGGAGAGTTCTTC.

The V gene is TRBV5-1, the J gene TRBJ2-3, with 9 nucleotides matching TRBD2. The junction had 11 bases not matched to a gene; V was cut back by 3 bases and J by 3 bases. This CDR3 has 17 amino acids. Looked up from germline, CDR1 is SGHRS and CDR2 is YFSETQ. CDR3 sequence: CASSSPVAGGLTDTQYF. CDR3 sequence (DNA): TGCGCCAGCAGCTCCCCCGTGGCGGGAGGGTTAACAGATACGCAGTATTTT.

This clone has just one count. The chain carries TRBV10-3 and TRBJ2-1, with TRBD2 identical over 11 bases. Germline CDR1 reads ENHRY; CDR2 reads SYGVKD. The junction had 4 bases not matched to a gene; V was cut back by 8 bases and J by 4 bases. This CDR3 comprises 14 residues. The CDR3 protein is CAIGTSGEYNEQFF. The CDR3 DNA follows: TGTGCCATCGGGACTAGCGGCGAATACAATGAGCAGTTCTTC.

The chain uses TRBV7-6 and TRBJ2-2; no clear D gene. Germline lookup yields CDR1 SGHVS and CDR2 FNYEAQ. This CDR3 is 12 amino acids long. V lost 4 bases, J lost 7 bases, and 7 bases lay in between. The CDR3 nucleotides are TGTGCCAGCAGCTCCGTAGTCGGGGAGCTGTTTTTT. Protein sequence: CASSSVVGELFF.

The rearrangement uses TRBV2 and TRBJ2-6; a possible D gene is TRBD2 (6 bases). The CDR3 is 16 amino acids. The germline gives CDR1 SNHLY, CDR2 FYNNEI. The germline V and J ends were trimmed by 8 bases and 0 bases, with 14 bases remaining between them. CDR3 region: CASGGDGSSGANVLTF. The DNA of the CDR3 is TGTGCCAGCGGAGGGGACGGAAGCTCTGGGGCCAACGTCCTGACTTTC.

This chain uses TRBV28 with TRBJ2-3; weak D call: TRBD2 (5 bases). Germline CDR1 and CDR2: MDHEN and SYDVKM. The V end lost 1 base, the J end lost 0 bases, and 11 bases lay between the germline ends. This CDR3 spans 16 amino acids. CDR3 DNA sequence: TGTGCCAGCAGTTTATTGCGGGCACTTAGCACAGATACGCAGTATTTT. Translating gives CASSLLRALSTDTQYF.

The chain employs TRBV4-1 and TRBJ2-2; TRBD2 aligns across 9 bases. Germline V CDR1 and CDR2: MGHRA, YSYEKL. CDR3 length equals 17 residues. V shed 2 bases, J shed 2 bases, and the junction held 6 bases outside the gene matches. The CDR3 coding sequence is TGCGCCAGCAGCCAAAAACTAGCGGGCCCTAACACCGGGGAGCTGTTTTTT. This encodes CASSQKLAGPNTGELFF.

This clone came up once. The chain is built from TRBV10-3 and TRBJ1-1; D unresolved. There are 17 residues in the CDR3. V dropped 7 bases and J dropped 1 base, with 22 bases sitting between them. Germline V gene sequence: CDR1 ENHRY, CDR2 SYGVKD. This chain's CDR3 is CAIKAREEAAWNTEAFF. The CDR3 DNA reads as TGTGCCATCAAGGCAAGGGAGGAGGCTGCGTGGAACACTGAAGCTTTCTTT.